The 25 T cell receptor beta chains below were found in one sample sequenced in a study of blood T cell repertoires in COVID-19. Sequenced by immunoSEQ multiplex PCR; TCRdb stores in-frame clones only, minus some. The sample carries about 70,000 clones, 70% to 90% recorded once. Sequenced: peripheral blood. The receptors shown here come from a man in his forties or fifties with COVID-19, enrolled during active disease.

The chain links TRBV7-9 to TRBJ1-1, with unresolved D. The CDR3 extends over 14 amino acids. Germline CDR1 is SEHNR and CDR2 is FQNEAQ (reference sequence). Deletions cut 5 bases from V and 7 bases from J, with 17 bases between. The CDR3, as DNA: TGTGCCAGCAGCCCTAGCTATTCGAAAGGTGAAGCTTTCTTT. It codes for CASSPSYSKGEAFF.

The chain uses TRBV11-2 and TRBJ1-1; TRBD1 agrees at 7 bases. The germline V gene encodes CDR1 SGHAT and CDR2 FQNNGV. Germline trimming cut 7 bases from V and 1 base from J; bases unmatched to any gene: 6. CDR3 size: 14 residues. Written as DNA, the CDR3 is TGTGCCAGCACCTGGGGACAGACGAACACTGAAGCTTTCTTT. Protein sequence: CASTWGQTNTEAFF.

In this sample, this clone turned up a few times. V and J are TRBV30 and TRBJ1-4; maybe TRBD1 (6 bases). Between the trimmed V and J ends, which lost 2 bases and 7 bases, there was a span of 14 bases. The length of the CDR3 is 14 residues. Per germline, CDR1 GTSNPN and CDR2 SVGIG (reference sequence). CDR3 sequence (DNA): TGTGCCTGGAGTCCCGGGACACCTGCTGAAAAACTGTTTTTT. Encoded protein: CAWSPGTPAEKLFF.

This clone was counted once. The chain joins TRBV19 to TRBJ2-4; D not certain. V lost 2 bases to trimming and J lost 2 bases, with 7 bases between them. Per the germline V gene, CDR1 is LNHDA and CDR2 is SQIVND (reference sequence). CDR3 length: 14 residues. CDR3 loop: CASSIIQSKNIQYF. The CDR3, as DNA: TGTGCCAGTAGTATAATCCAGTCCAAAAACATTCAGTACTTC.

This chain joins TRBV5-6 and TRBJ2-5, with 8 bases aligning to TRBD2. V lost 1 base to trimming and J lost 3 bases; unmatched junction nucleotides: 2. Germline loops: CDR1 SGHDT, CDR2 YYEEEE. The CDR3 spans 14 residues. Written as DNA, the CDR3 is TGTGCCAGCAGCTTGTACGGGGGGGAAGAGACCCAGTACTTC. Translation: CASSLYGGEETQYF.

J is TRBJ2-2 and V is TRBV7-9; D might be TRBD2 (5 bases). V shed 1 base and J shed 3 bases, with 15 bases lying between them. The germline V gene encodes CDR1 SEHNR and CDR2 FQNEAQ (reference sequence). CDR3 length equals 17 residues. The CDR3 DNA is TGTGCCAGCAGCTTAGAGGGAGTGATCGGTGACACCGGGGAGCTGTTTTTT. The encoded protein is CASSLEGVIGDTGELFF. The full variable domain, with the rest looked up from reference TRBV7-9 and TRBJ2-2, is DTGVSQNPRHKITKRGQNVTFRCDPISEHNRLYWYRQTLGQGPEFLTYFQNEAQLEKSRLLSDRFSAERPKGSFSTLEIQRTEQGDSAMYLCASSLEGVIGDTGELFFGEGSRLTVL.

The rearrangement joins TRBV29-1 to TRBJ2-2; D is undetermined. This CDR3 has 13 amino acids. With 1 base removed from V and 5 bases from J, the gap between germline ends came to 8 bases. The germline CDR1 and CDR2 sequences are SQVTM and ANQGSEA. CDR3 coding DNA: TGCAGCGTTGAAGTCCCGCGGACCGGGGAGCTGTTTTTT. Translating it yields CSVEVPRTGELFF.

The V gene is TRBV28, the J gene TRBJ1-4; no definite D call. CDR3 length: 11 amino acids. The ends were cut back, 3 bases at V and 7 bases at J, with 3 bases in the middle. In germline, CDR1 is MDHEN, CDR2 SYDVKM. The DNA for the CDR3 is TGTGCCAGCAGTTTTAGTGAAAAACTGTTTTTT. Translation: CASSFSEKLFF.

The chain carries TRBV27 and TRBJ1-3, with a possible D match to TRBD1 (5 bases). CDR3 length equals 15 residues. V lost 5 bases and J lost 9, with 20 bases in between. Germline CDR1 is MNHEY and CDR2 is SMNVEV (reference sequence). The CDR3 nucleotides are TGTGCCAGCAGTCCGACAGTCTCCTCCGGGGGCACCATATATTTT. Residues: CASSPTVSSGGTIYF.

This clone showed up just once. The CDR3 sequence: CASSGLGVQGNQPQHF. CDR3 nucleotides: TGTGCCAGCAGCGGTCTCGGAGTGCAGGGAAATCAGCCCCAGCATTTT. This chain uses TRBV6-2 or TRBV6-3 with TRBJ1-5, with D perhaps TRBD1 (5 bases). The V end was cut by 6 bases, the J end by 4 bases, with 19 bases between. CDR1 is MNHEY and CDR2 is SVGEGT in the germline V gene. This CDR3 has 16 residues.

The J gene is TRBJ2-6, the V gene TRBV7-3, with a weak D call TRBD2 (6 bases). The V end was cut by 2 bases, the J end by 3 bases, with 14 bases between. This CDR3 contains 17 residues. The germline CDR1 and CDR2 sequences are SGHTA and FQGTGA. As DNA, the CDR3 is TGTGCCAGCAGCTTACTCCCCCAGGGAGGTGGGGCCAACGTCCTGACTTTC. It codes for CASSLLPQGGGANVLTF.

This clone was picked up one time. This chain joins TRBV7-2 and TRBJ2-7; a possible D gene is TRBD1 (5 bases). The CDR3 is 13 residues long. CDR1 is SGHTA, CDR2 FQGNSA, per germline. The V end lost 5 bases, the J end lost 1 base, and 9 bases lay between the germline ends. The CDR3 spells CASSLDSSYEQYF. For the CDR3, the DNA is TGTGCCAGCAGCCTAGACAGTTCCTACGAGCAGTACTTC.

The chain is built from TRBV19 and TRBJ1-2; unclear D gene. Between the trimmed V and J ends, which lost 7 bases and 4 bases, there was a span of 22 bases. The CDR3 covers 16 residues. CDR1 LNHDA and CDR2 SQIVND come from the germline V gene (reference sequence). Written as DNA, the CDR3 is TGTGCCAGTATAAATCTAGGCAGTAATAACGTCTATGGCTACACCTTC. Amino acid sequence: CASINLGSNNVYGYTF.

The chain employs TRBV18 and TRBJ1-1; 8 bases line up with TRBD1. The CDR3 totals 16 residues. Germline-derived CDR1 and CDR2 are KGHSH and LQKENI. J was trimmed by 4 bases and V by 0 bases; bases with no gene match: 7. CDR3 protein: CASSPPQGARGTEAFF. The DNA for the CDR3 is TGTGCCAGCTCACCACCCCAGGGGGCACGGGGCACTGAAGCTTTCTTT.

This rearrangement joins TRBV3-1 (or the pseudogene TRBV3-2) to TRBJ2-3; 9 bases match TRBD2. The CDR3 is made up of 16 amino acids. J lost 2 bases, V lost 3 bases, and 6 bases had no gene match. CDR1 is LGHDT, CDR2 YNNKEL, per germline (reference sequence). This chain's CDR3 is CASSQSLAGITDTQYF. For the CDR3, the DNA is TGTGCCAGCAGCCAGTCGCTAGCGGGGATCACAGATACGCAGTATTTT.

The CDR3 region has the DNA TGTGCCTGGAGTGTGGGGCAGCTCCAAGAGACCCAGTACTTC. Translated, it gives CAWSVGQLQETQYF. The chain joins TRBV30 to TRBJ2-5; a possible D gene is TRBD1 (5 bases). This CDR3 has 14 residues. The V end lost 0 bases, the J end lost 1 base, and 9 bases lay between the germline ends. Germline V lookup: CDR1 GTSNPN, CDR2 SVGIG (reference sequence).

The CDR3 region has the DNA TGTGCCAGCAGGCCCCCGGGACAGGACGTATACAATGAGCAGTTCTTC. It encodes CASRPPGQDVYNEQFF. The rearrangement uses TRBV5-4 and TRBJ2-1; 8 positions match TRBD1. Germline loops: CDR1 SGHNT, CDR2 YYREEE (reference sequence). The length of the CDR3 is 16 residues. V lost 5 bases to trimming and J lost 4 bases; unmatched junction nucleotides: 11.

Notes on this clone: At one end, the junction sequence differs from germline, possibly due to a read error. The gene calls are TRBV6-1 and TRBJ1-6; D is undetermined. This CDR3 contains 16 residues. CDR1 and CDR2 from the germline V gene are MNHNS and SASEGT. In DNA form, the CDR3 reads TGTGCCAGCTGTGAAGTAGGGAGCTCCTATAATTCACCCCTCCACTTT. Translating it yields CASCEVGSSYNSPLHF.

Here the CDR3 reads CASSQGPYEQYF. CDR3 DNA: TGTGCCAGCAGCCAGGGCCCCTACGAGCAGTACTTC. The chain joins TRBV3-1 (or the pseudogene TRBV3-2) to TRBJ2-7; D gene ambiguous. The germline V and J ends were trimmed by 3 bases and 2 bases, with 5 bases remaining between them. This CDR3 region has 12 residues. Germline loops: CDR1 LGHDT, CDR2 YNNKEL (reference sequence).

The chain uses TRBV30 and TRBJ1-2, with D perhaps TRBD1 (6 bases). From germline, CDR1 is GTSNPN and CDR2 SVGIG (reference sequence). The V and J ends lost 4 bases and 4 bases respectively, with 13 bases between them. CDR3 length: 13 amino acids. For the CDR3, the DNA is TGTGCCTGGACGGAAGGGGGTACCTATGGCTACACCTTC. Amino acids: CAWTEGGTYGYTF.

The table lists this clone with a count of one. Different DNA sequences within this sample yield the same CDR3. This sequence joins TRBV2 and TRBJ2-7; tentatively, D is TRBD1 (5 bases). The CDR3 extends over 12 amino acids. The V and J ends lost 4 bases and 3 bases respectively, with 7 bases between them. The germline V gene encodes CDR1 SNHLY and CDR2 FYNNEI. For the CDR3, the DNA is TGTGCCAGCAGTGGTACAGGCTACGAGCAGTACTTC. Its translation is CASSGTGYEQYF. Full variable domain (remainder filled in from reference TRBV2 and TRBJ2-7): EPEVTQTPSHQVTQMGQEVILRCVPISNHLYFYWYRQILGQKVEFLVSFYNNEISEKSEIFDDQFSVERPDGSNFTLKIRSTKLEDSAMYFCASSGTGYEQYFGPGTRLTVT.

The chain uses TRBV3-1 (or the pseudogene TRBV3-2) and TRBJ1-2; no reliable D call. Germline V lookup: CDR1 LGHDT, CDR2 YNNKEL (reference sequence). The CDR3 has 11 amino acids. V was clipped by 4 bases and J by 5 bases, with 5 bases between them. In nucleotides, the CDR3 is TGTGCCAGCAGCCCCCATTATGGCTACACCTTC. This codes for CASSPHYGYTF.

The chain has TRBV10-2 and TRBJ2-1; 10 bases align to TRBD2. This CDR3 spans 17 amino acids. In germline, CDR1 is WSHSY, CDR2 SAAADI. V trimming: 4 bases; J trimming: 4 bases; junction bases outside the gene matches: 10. CDR3 nucleotides: TGCGCCAGCAGTGGCCAGCGGGGGGGCTTTTTTTACAATGAGCAGTTCTTC. Its protein product is CASSGQRGGFFYNEQFF.

The chain recombines TRBV9 with TRBJ1-1; maybe TRBD1 (6 bases). CDR1 SGDLS and CDR2 YYNGEE come from the germline V gene. V shed 5 bases and J shed 0 bases, with 11 bases lying between them. This CDR3 contains 14 residues. CDR3 coding DNA: TGTGCCAGCAGTCGAACAGGGATGAACACTGAAGCTTTCTTT. Protein product: CASSRTGMNTEAFF.

The chain has TRBV29-1 and TRBJ2-5; a weak D match, TRBD2 (6 bases). The germline V and J ends were trimmed by 0 bases and 1 base, with 12 bases remaining between them. This CDR3 is 15 amino acids long. CDR1 and CDR2 from the germline V gene are SQVTM and ANQGSEA. The CDR3 reads CSVEDRAGSQETQYF. In DNA, the CDR3 is TGCAGCGTTGAAGATCGGGCGGGGTCCCAAGAGACCCAGTACTTC. Full variable domain (remainder filled in from reference TRBV29-1 and TRBJ2-5): SAVISQKPSRDICQRGTSLTIQCQVDSQVTMMFWYRQQPGQSLTLIATANQGSEATYESGFVIDKFPISRPNLTFSTLTVSNMSPEDSSIYLCSVEDRAGSQETQYFGPGTRLLVL.